The clone carrying this T cell receptor beta chain was observed many times. These data come from a study of patients and donors after allogeneic stem cell transplantation. In TCRdb, the RT-PCR reads were re-called with MiXCR into one record per CDR3 protein. The top ten clones hold approximately 3.5% of a sample with approximately 170,000 distinct CDR3 sequences, 25% to 35% of them seen once. The CDR3 length is 11 residues. Per germline, CDR1 ENHRY and CDR2 SYGVKD. V dropped 7 bases and J dropped 8 bases, with 11 bases sitting between them. V gene TRBV10-3 combines with J gene TRBJ1-1, with D uncertain. The TCR originated in a human donor who was either an allogeneic HSCT recipient or a stem cell or donor lymphocyte infusion donor (not recorded which). It is not recorded whose cells these are; they may come from a transplant donor. Source material: blood, either unsorted or a sorted T cell fraction (not recorded which). This CDR3 reads CAIKAEREAFF. CDR3 in DNA: TGTGCCATCAAAGCCGAAAGAGAAGCTTTCTTT.